This TCR beta chain came from a study of cytotoxic CD8 clonotypes in ibrutinib-treated CLL. Study background: Included were 11 to 12 relapsed/refractory and some 15 treatment-naive patients, of whom approximately 18 were IGHV unmutated. Partial responders roughly 25, complete 2; around twelve progressed and some 14 stayed in remission by median around 68 months. Averaging across samples gave about 230,000 productive templates and roughly 88,000 productive rearrangements.

The intended depth for sequencing was 1 in 200,000 to 1 in 1 million T cells. Assay used: immunoSEQ multiplex PCR; TCRdb lists only in-frame clones, some missing. The table shows approximately 100,000 clones, with 75% to 80% occurring only once. Sequences were derived from PBMCs, sampled after 24 months of ibrutinib treatment. The clonotype comes from a human donor with chronic lymphocytic leukemia.

For the CDR3, the DNA is TGCGCCAGCAGCCTCGCGGGACAGGGTAATCAGCCCCAGCATTTT. Translating it yields CASSLAGQGNQPQHF. V is TRBV4-1 and J is TRBJ1-5, with 9 bases matching TRBD1. The CDR3 is made up of 15 amino acids. The ends lost 4 bases at V and 4 bases at J; junction bases unmatched: 5. CDR1 is MGHRA, CDR2 YSYEKL, per germline.